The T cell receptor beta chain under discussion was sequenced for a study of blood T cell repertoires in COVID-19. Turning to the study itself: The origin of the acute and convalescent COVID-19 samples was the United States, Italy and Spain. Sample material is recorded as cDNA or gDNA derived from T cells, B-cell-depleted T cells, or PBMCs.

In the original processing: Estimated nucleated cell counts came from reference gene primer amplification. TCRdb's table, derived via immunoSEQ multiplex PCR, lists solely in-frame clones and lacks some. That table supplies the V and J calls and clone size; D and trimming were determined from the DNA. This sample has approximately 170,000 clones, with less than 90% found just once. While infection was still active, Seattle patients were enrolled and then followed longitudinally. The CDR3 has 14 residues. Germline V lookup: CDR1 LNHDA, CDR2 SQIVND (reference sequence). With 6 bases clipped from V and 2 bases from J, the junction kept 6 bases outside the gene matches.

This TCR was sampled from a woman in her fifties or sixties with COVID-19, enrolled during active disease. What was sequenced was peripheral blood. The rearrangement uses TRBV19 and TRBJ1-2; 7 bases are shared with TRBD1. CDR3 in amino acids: CASRGDRLNYGYTF. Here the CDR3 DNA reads TGTGCCAGTAGAGGGGACAGACTCAACTATGGCTACACCTTC.